The 26 T cell receptor beta chains listed next were all sequenced from one sample in a study of PD-L1 blockade in urothelial cancer. Clones were sequenced by immunoSEQ multiplex PCR, and TCRdb holds only the in-frame ones, with some missing. The table records 70,000 to 75,000 clones, roughly 91% of them present only once. Sample: PBMCs, taken around atezolizumab (anti-PD-L1) treatment. Receptor source: a man in his fifties or sixties with urothelial cancer.

The rearrangement links TRBV7-9 to TRBJ2-6; 10 nucleotides align to TRBD1. This CDR3 has 19 amino acids. With 4 bases clipped from V and 0 bases from J, the junction kept 9 bases outside the gene matches. Germline V gene lookup returns CDR1 SEHNR and CDR2 FQNEAQ (reference sequence). This CDR3 reads CASSSSRDRGSSGANVLTF. Here the CDR3 DNA reads TGTGCCAGCAGCTCTTCCAGGGACAGGGGTAGCTCTGGGGCCAACGTCCTGACTTTC. The complete variable domain, with remaining parts taken from reference TRBV7-9 and TRBJ2-6, reads DTGVSQNPRHKITKRGQNVTFRCDPISEHNRLYWYRQTLGQGPEFLTYFQNEAQLEKSRLLSDRFSAERPKGSFSTLEIQRTEQGDSAMYLCASSSSRDRGSSGANVLTFGAGSRLTVL.

The V call is TRBV11-2, the J call TRBJ1-3; 8 bases agree with TRBD1. CDR1 SGHAT and CDR2 FQNNGV come from the germline V gene. V shed 1 base and J 2 bases; nucleotides not matched to a gene: 1. The CDR3 totals 15 residues. For the CDR3, the DNA is TGTGCCAGCAGCTTAGGGACAGGGACTGGAAACACCATATATTTT. This codes for CASSLGTGTGNTIYF.

The chain employs TRBV6-1 and TRBJ2-7; no firm D call. This CDR3 comprises 13 residues. Trimming removed 3 bases from V and 0 bases from J, with 6 bases in between. CDR1 is MNHNS, CDR2 SASEGT, per germline. CDR3 bases: TGTGCCAGCAGTGAGTACACCTCCTACGAGCAGTACTTC. It is translated as CASSEYTSYEQYF.

This CDR3 is CASSPRTSGKETQYF. The CDR3 DNA reads as TGTGCCAGCAGCCCGAGGACTAGCGGTAAAGAGACCCAGTACTTC. The J gene is TRBJ2-5, the V gene TRBV9; TRBD2 matches at 10 bases. This CDR3 spans 15 amino acids. Germline V gives CDR1 SGDLS, CDR2 YYNGEE. V gave up 4 bases and J gave up 3 bases; unmatched junction bases: 6.

The chain combines TRBV6-1 with TRBJ1-1; no firm D call. Germline CDR1 is MNHNS and CDR2 is SASEGT. This CDR3 is built from 14 residues. The CDR3 loop is CALFGGTFNTEAFF. The CDR3 nucleotides read TGTGCGTTATTTGGCGGAACCTTTAACACTGAAGCTTTCTTT.

This sequence joins TRBV7-9 and TRBJ2-3, with TRBD2 matching over 11 bases. Germline CDR1 is SEHNR and CDR2 is FQNEAQ (reference sequence). This CDR3 has 18 amino acids. With V trimmed by 5 bases and J by 2 bases, 12 bases remained unmatched. Here the CDR3 reads CASSPRRASGGYTDTQYF. The CDR3 DNA reads TGTGCCAGCAGCCCCCGACGGGCTAGCGGGGGGTACACAGATACGCAGTATTTT.

This clone was picked up one time. This sequence joins TRBV19 and TRBJ2-7; 10 nucleotides match TRBD1. V lost 6 bases, J lost 3 bases, and 8 bases stayed unmatched. This CDR3 is 15 amino acids long. CDR1 is LNHDA and CDR2 is SQIVND in the germline V gene (reference sequence). In DNA, the CDR3 is TGTGCCAGTAGACCCGGACAGGGGGTTTTCTACGAGCAGTACTTC. Encoded protein: CASRPGQGVFYEQYF.

This clone occurred a few times. V is TRBV7-2 and J is TRBJ1-5; TRBD1 aligns across 7 bases. The CDR3 is 17 amino acids. Germline V CDR1 and CDR2: SGHTA, FQGNSA. The V gene end was trimmed by 5 bases and the J gene end by 3 bases; junction bases not matched to a gene: 13. CDR3 amino acids: CASSGLRDRHINQPQHF. The CDR3 DNA follows: TGTGCCAGCAGCGGACTCCGGGACAGACATATCAATCAGCCCCAGCATTTT.

V and J are TRBV5-1 and TRBJ1-3; D is ambiguous. Germline V CDR1 and CDR2: SGHRS, YFSETQ. Trimming left V 4 bases short and J 0 bases short, with 11 bases between. This CDR3 is 15 amino acids long. Here the CDR3 reads CASSLDGDSGNTIYF. In DNA, the CDR3 is TGCGCCAGCAGCCTAGACGGAGACTCTGGAAACACCATATATTTT. Full variable domain (missing parts from reference TRBV5-1 and TRBJ1-3): KAGVTQTPRYLIKTRGQQVTLSCSPISGHRSVSWYQQTPGQGLQFLFEYFSETQRNKGNFPGRFSGRQFSNSRSEMNVSTLELGDSALYLCASSLDGDSGNTIYFGEGSWLTVV.

The chain links TRBV19 to TRBJ2-5; D possibly corresponds to TRBD1 (5 bases). V lost 4 bases, J lost 4 bases, and 10 bases lay in between. The CDR3 is made up of 13 amino acids. CDR1 LNHDA and CDR2 SQIVND come from the germline V gene (reference sequence). In DNA form, the CDR3 reads TGTGCCAGTAGTAACGGCCAGGGAGAGACCCAGTACTTC. The encoded protein is CASSNGQGETQYF.

The chain employs TRBV7-9 and TRBJ1-1; unclear D gene. V lost 2 bases and J 7 bases, leaving 11 bases between the germline ends. The CDR3 is 13 residues long. The germline V gene encodes CDR1 SEHNR and CDR2 FQNEAQ (reference sequence). The CDR3 bases are TGTGCCAGCAGCTTAAGGTCAGCGGATGAAGCTTTCTTT. Translation gives CASSLRSADEAFF.

This chain connects TRBV11-2 to TRBJ1-1; possible D gene TRBD1, 6 bases. CDR1 is SGHAT, CDR2 FQNNGV, per germline. The CDR3 totals 15 residues. V was trimmed by 0 bases and J by 7 bases, leaving 15 bases between them. This chain's CDR3 is CASSLDVGGRGEAFF. CDR3 DNA sequence: TGTGCCAGCAGCTTAGACGTTGGTGGCAGGGGTGAAGCTTTCTTT.

The rearrangement uses TRBV19 and TRBJ2-2; perhaps TRBD1 as D (5 bases). Germline V gene lookup returns CDR1 LNHDA and CDR2 SQIVND (reference sequence). The CDR3 is 12 amino acids. Trimming took 3 bases from V and 12 from J, leaving 11 bases between them. For the CDR3, the DNA is TGTGCCAGTAGTATGGGCAGGGCGAAGCTGTTTTTT. It specifies CASSMGRAKLFF.

The chain carries TRBV11-2 and TRBJ1-1, with D possibly being TRBD1 (5 bases). Trimming pared 5 bases from V and 1 base from J, leaving 11 bases between. The CDR3 totals 14 residues. Germline assignment: CDR1 SGHAT and CDR2 FQNNGV. CDR3 residues: CASSRGGSNTEAFF. CDR3 DNA sequence: TGTGCCAGCAGCCGGGGGGGGTCGAACACTGAAGCTTTCTTT.

V usage is TRBV30 and J usage is TRBJ1-3; D is perhaps TRBD1 (6 bases). CDR1 is GTSNPN and CDR2 is SVGIG in the germline V gene (reference sequence). The V end lost 3 bases, the J end lost 0 bases, and 12 bases lay between the germline ends. This CDR3 has 15 residues. Here the CDR3 reads CAWSPLDSSGNTIYF. In DNA form, the CDR3 reads TGTGCCTGGAGCCCACTGGACAGCTCTGGAAACACCATATATTTT.

This chain joins TRBV28 and TRBJ2-1; 13 bases match TRBD2. J gave up 7 bases and V 4 bases, and 19 bases lay outside the gene matches. This CDR3 comprises 20 residues. Germline CDR1 is MDHEN and CDR2 is SYDVKM. CDR3 nucleotides: TGTGCCAGCAGTTCCCCGGGACTAGCGGGACAGATCATCGAGTGGAATGAGCAGTTCTTC. Its translation is CASSSPGLAGQIIEWNEQFF.

The chain has TRBV19 and TRBJ1-5, with TRBD1 identical over 7 bases. Germline V gives CDR1 LNHDA, CDR2 SQIVND (reference sequence). With V trimmed by 0 bases and J by 6 bases, 2 bases remained unmatched. The CDR3 extends over 14 amino acids. Here the CDR3 DNA reads TGTGCCAGTAGTATAGAACAGGGGAGTCAGCCCCAGCATTTT. Its protein is CASSIEQGSQPQHF.

This chain uses TRBV7-2 with TRBJ1-2; 9 bases fit TRBD1. CDR3 length: 16 residues. The junction had 15 bases not matched to a gene; V was cut back by 7 bases and J by 6 bases. Germline CDR1 reads SGHTA; CDR2 reads FQGNSA. DNA for the CDR3: TGTGCCAGCACCGAAACGGGACAGGGATTGGTTCATGGCTACACCTTC. As protein: CASTETGQGLVHGYTF.

The CDR3 DNA reads as TGTGCCAGCAGTGATACTAGCGGGACCACCGGGGAGCTGTTTTTT. Its translation: CASSDTSGTTGELFF. V gene TRBV2 combines with J gene TRBJ2-2; 10 bases match TRBD2. The ends lost 3 bases at V and 4 bases at J; junction bases unmatched: 2. Germline V gene data show CDR1 as SNHLY and CDR2 as FYNNEI. This CDR3 has 15 residues.

This clone was counted a single time. The chain couples TRBV7-8 to TRBJ1-5; D is possibly TRBD1 (5 bases). From germline, CDR1 is SGHVS and CDR2 FQNEAQ. The V and J ends lost 5 bases and 11 bases respectively, with 19 bases between them. The CDR3 covers 14 residues. CDR3 DNA: TGTGCCAGCAGCCGTACTGACAGCCAGGTGGCCCAGCATTTT. It is translated as CASSRTDSQVAQHF. The complete variable domain, with remaining parts taken from reference TRBV7-8 and TRBJ1-5, reads GAGVSQSPRYKVAKRGQDVALRCDPISGHVSLFWYQQALGQGPEFLTYFQNEAQLDKSGLPSDRFFAERPEGSVSTLKIQRTQQEDSAVYLCASSRTDSQVAQHFGDGTRLSIL.

The chain uses TRBV7-8 and TRBJ2-2; maybe TRBD2 (5 bases). The CDR3 totals 16 residues. CDR1 and CDR2 from the germline V gene are SGHVS and FQNEAQ. V lost 5 bases and J 0 bases, leaving 13 bases between the germline ends. The DNA for the CDR3 is TGTGCCAGCAGCCCGACGGGCGGGCCGAACACCGGGGAGCTGTTTTTT. It encodes CASSPTGGPNTGELFF. The full variable domain, completed using reference TRBV7-8 and TRBJ2-2, is GAGVSQSPRYKVAKRGQDVALRCDPISGHVSLFWYQQALGQGPEFLTYFQNEAQLDKSGLPSDRFFAERPEGSVSTLKIQRTQQEDSAVYLCASSPTGGPNTGELFFGEGSRLTVL.

The V call is TRBV6-1, the J call TRBJ1-5; tentatively, D is TRBD1 (5 bases). Looked up from germline, CDR1 is MNHNS and CDR2 is SASEGT. The CDR3 length is 13 residues. V lost 3 bases, J lost 2 bases, and 5 bases lay in between. The CDR3 coding sequence is TGTGCCAGCAGTGACAGGGGCAATCAGCCCCAGCATTTT. This encodes CASSDRGNQPQHF.

The chain couples TRBV20-1 to TRBJ1-4, with D perhaps matching TRBD1 (5 bases). Germline V lookup: CDR1 DFQATT, CDR2 SNEGSKA (reference sequence). This CDR3 region has 10 residues. Trimming took 0 bases from V and 13 from J, leaving 6 bases between them. CDR3 DNA sequence: TGCAGTGCTAGAGAGGGGGGACTGTTTTTT. The encoded protein is CSAREGGLFF.

Of note for this clone: The identical CDR3 is also encoded by other nucleotide sequences in the sample. The gene calls are TRBV29-1 and TRBJ2-5, with 8 positions matching TRBD1. The CDR3 covers 14 residues. J was trimmed by 2 bases and V by 6 bases; bases with no gene match: 8. CDR1 and CDR2 from the germline V gene are SQVTM and ANQGSEA. CDR3 loop: CSVKAGTGQETQYF. The CDR3 DNA reads as TGCAGCGTCAAAGCCGGGACAGGACAAGAGACCCAGTACTTC.

V and J are TRBV10-3 and TRBJ2-3, with TRBD2 matching 8 bases. V shed 4 bases, J shed 5 bases, and the junction held 5 bases outside the gene matches. This CDR3 is 14 amino acids long. Germline CDR1 ENHRY, CDR2 SYGVKD. DNA of the CDR3: TGTGCCATCAGTGTCAGCGGGGGTGGAGATACGCAGTATTTT. Amino acid sequence: CAISVSGGGDTQYF.

The chain is built from TRBV21-1 and TRBJ2-4; the table assigns TRBD2, which was not confirmed against the DNA. TRBV21-1 is marked as a pseudogene. The CDR3 spans 18 residues. The CDR3 DNA is TGTGCCAGCAGCAAAGGGCTAGCGGGGGGGCCAGCCAAAAACATTCAGTACTTC. This gives the protein CASSKGLAGGPAKNIQYF.